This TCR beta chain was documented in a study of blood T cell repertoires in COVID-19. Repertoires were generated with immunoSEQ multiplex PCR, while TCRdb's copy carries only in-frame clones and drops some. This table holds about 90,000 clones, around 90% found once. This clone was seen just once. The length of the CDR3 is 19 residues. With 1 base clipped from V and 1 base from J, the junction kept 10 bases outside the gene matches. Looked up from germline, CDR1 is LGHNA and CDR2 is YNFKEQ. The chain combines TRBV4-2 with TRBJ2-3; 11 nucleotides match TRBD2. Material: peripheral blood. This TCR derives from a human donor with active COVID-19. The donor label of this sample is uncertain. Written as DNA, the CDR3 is TGTGCCAGCAGCCAAGTCCCTAGCGGGGGGTCACTAGGCACAGATACGCAGTATTTT. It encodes CASSQVPSGGSLGTDTQYF.